Below, 32 T cell receptor beta chains from the same sample are listed, as sequenced in a study of response to subunit inactivated influenza vaccine. From the RT-PCR reads, TCRdb called clonotypes with MiXCR, one entry per CDR3 protein. Of about 700,000 distinct CDR3 sequences in the sample, around 14% were seen once. The source was PBMCs from blood, collected around 15 days before vaccination. These TCRs come from a man in his fifties or sixties who received an inactivated influenza vaccine.

This clonotype showed up just a few times. The CDR3 sequence is CASSRSGAEAFF. The CDR3 DNA follows: TGTGCCAGCAGCCGCTCAGGCGCTGAAGCTTTCTTT. The rearrangement uses TRBV3-1 and TRBJ1-1; D not resolved. Looked up from germline, CDR1 is LGHDT and CDR2 is YNNKEL (reference sequence). The CDR3 has 12 amino acids. V gave up 4 bases and J gave up 6 bases, with 9 bases separating them.

This rearrangement joins TRBV3-1 to TRBJ1-1, with D perhaps TRBD1 (6 bases). Germline assignment: CDR1 LGHDT and CDR2 YNNKEL (reference sequence). The CDR3 length is 15 residues. Trimming removed 4 bases from V and 4 bases from J, with 16 bases in between. DNA for the CDR3: TGTGCCAGCAGCCCTAAAGGGCGGGGGCTCACTGAAGCTTTCTTT. Protein sequence: CASSPKGRGLTEAFF. Looking up the rest from reference TRBV3-1 and TRBJ1-1 gives the full variable domain: DTAVSQTPKYLVTQMGNDKSIKCEQNLGHDTMYWYKQDSKKFLKIMFSYNNKELIINETVPNRFSPKSPDKAHLNLHINSLELGDSAVYFCASSPKGRGLTEAFFGQGTRLTVV.

This clonotype was counted between two and nine times. The chain is built from TRBV7-2 and TRBJ1-5; D is unclear. The germline gives CDR1 SGHTA, CDR2 FQGNSA. Trimming pared 4 bases from V and 2 bases from J, leaving 12 bases between. The CDR3 contains 15 residues. In nucleotides, the CDR3 is TGTGCCAGCAGCTACGGACCGGCGGGCAATCAGCCCCAGCATTTT. Its translation: CASSYGPAGNQPQHF.

CDR3 protein: CSALYSGHGPYEQYF. Written as DNA, the CDR3 is TGCAGTGCTCTCTACTCGGGACACGGCCCCTACGAGCAGTACTTC. V and J are TRBV20-1 and TRBJ2-7; D might be TRBD1 (6 bases). This CDR3 has 15 amino acids. The ends were cut back, 5 bases at V and 2 bases at J, with 19 bases in the middle. CDR1 is DFQATT and CDR2 is SNEGSKA in the germline V gene (reference sequence).

This chain uses TRBV29-1 with TRBJ2-3, with unresolved D. This CDR3 has 14 amino acids. V was cut by 3 bases and J by 0 bases, with 10 bases left in between. CDR1 is SQVTM and CDR2 is ANQGSEA in the germline V gene. CDR3 in DNA: TGCAGCGTTGATACTGGGGTCAGCACAGATACGCAGTATTTT. Its protein product is CSVDTGVSTDTQYF.

This clonotype was seen more than once but under ten times. The gene calls are TRBV3-1 and TRBJ2-7; D is perhaps TRBD1 (6 bases). Per the germline V gene, CDR1 is LGHDT and CDR2 is YNNKEL (reference sequence). The CDR3 is 14 amino acids. The ends were cut back, 2 bases at V and 4 bases at J, with 12 bases in the middle. The CDR3 coding sequence is TGTGCCAGCAGCCAATTTGGGGGCGGGTACGAGCAGTACTTC. It specifies CASSQFGGGYEQYF.

Remarks on this clonotype: The junction shows a germline mismatch at one end, possibly a read error. The chain links TRBV11-2 to TRBJ2-1; D remains ambiguous. The CDR3 runs to 16 residues. Germline V gene data show CDR1 as SGHAT and CDR2 as FQNNGV. The DNA for the CDR3 is TGTACCAGCAGCTTAGATCCGAGACGCTACTACAATGAGCAGTTCTTC. This translates into CTSSLDPRRYYNEQFF.

The rearrangement joins TRBV20-1 to TRBJ2-1; 7 bases fit TRBD1. Germline assignment: CDR1 DFQATT and CDR2 SNEGSKA (reference sequence). This CDR3 has 15 residues. Unmatched junction bases numbered 15, after V lost 6 bases and J lost 7 bases. The CDR3 coding sequence is TGCAGTGCACGAGAACAGGGGTTGAGTTTAAATGAGCAGTTCTTC. Translation gives CSAREQGLSLNEQFF.

The chain is built from TRBV18 and TRBJ2-3, with D unresolved. CDR1 is KGHSH, CDR2 LQKENI, per germline. The CDR3 loop spans 15 amino acids. The V end lost 3 bases, the J end lost 1 base, and 11 bases lay between the germline ends. The CDR3 sequence is CASSPSTLGTDTQYF. In DNA, the CDR3 is TGTGCCAGCTCACCTTCCACCCTAGGCACAGATACGCAGTATTTT.

The DNA for the CDR3 is TGTGCCAGCAGCATCAGGGTAACTGGAAACACCATATATTTT. Amino acids: CASSIRVTGNTIYF. This chain uses TRBV11-2 with TRBJ1-3; possibly TRBD1 for D (5 bases). Germline loops: CDR1 SGHAT, CDR2 FQNNGV. V lost 5 bases and J 2 bases, leaving 10 bases between the germline ends. The CDR3 extends over 14 amino acids.

The chain is built from TRBV6-1 and TRBJ1-2, with 7 positions matching TRBD1. The V segment lost 7 bases and the J segment 6 bases; nucleotides outside the gene matches: 11. This CDR3 region has 14 residues. Germline CDR1 is MNHNS and CDR2 is SASEGT. The CDR3 reads CASTHDPGGDGYTF. In DNA, the CDR3 is TGTGCCAGCACCCATGACCCAGGGGGGGATGGCTACACCTTC.

The chain carries TRBV24-1 and TRBJ2-1, with TRBD2 matching 13 bases. Trimming cost V 3 bases and J 9 bases; bases outside gene matches: 7. The CDR3 is 16 amino acids. Per the germline V gene, CDR1 is KGHDR and CDR2 is SFDVKD. CDR3 protein: CATSDAGTSGTSEQFF. CDR3 DNA sequence: TGTGCCACCAGTGATGCTGGGACTAGCGGGACGTCTGAGCAGTTCTTC.

This clonotype has ten or more counts. V and J are TRBV18 and TRBJ1-1; TRBD1 aligns across 7 bases. Germline V lookup: CDR1 KGHSH, CDR2 LQKENI. V shed 5 bases, J shed 4 bases, and the junction held 10 bases outside the gene matches. This CDR3 has 15 residues. For the CDR3, the DNA is TGTGCCAGCTCAAGACAGGGATCCTTGGGCACTGAAGCTTTCTTT. Translation: CASSRQGSLGTEAFF.

The V call is TRBV29-1, the J call TRBJ2-7; the D gene is possibly TRBD2 (5 bases). Germline CDR1 and CDR2: SQVTM and ANQGSEA. The CDR3 spans 11 residues. The V and J ends lost 3 bases and 5 bases respectively, with 8 bases between them. The CDR3 region is CSVERGNEQYF. DNA of the CDR3: TGCAGCGTTGAGAGAGGGAACGAGCAGTACTTC.

This clonotype was seen ten or more times. The V call is TRBV29-1, the J call TRBJ1-5; TRBD1 might be the D (6 bases). The V end was cut by 6 bases, the J end by 6 bases, with 21 bases between. The CDR3 has 15 amino acids. The V gene's germline CDR1 is SQVTM and CDR2 ANQGSEA. Here the CDR3 reads CSVAQGSGHSQPQHF. In nucleotides, the CDR3 is TGCAGCGTCGCACAGGGTTCGGGGCATAGTCAGCCCCAGCATTTT.

This clonotype has just a few counts. The chain combines TRBV2 with TRBJ2-5; 10 bases fit TRBD2. In germline, CDR1 is SNHLY, CDR2 FYNNEI. This CDR3 comprises 16 residues. The V segment lost 7 bases and the J segment 3 bases; nucleotides outside the gene matches: 11. As DNA, the CDR3 is TGTGCCAGCAACGAATCCCCAGCGGGAGGGGAAGAGACCCAGTACTTC. Its translation: CASNESPAGGEETQYF.

This clonotype came up once. The rearrangement joins TRBV20-1 to TRBJ2-1; the D gene is possibly TRBD1 (5 bases). V lost 0 bases and J lost 8, with 17 bases in between. CDR1 and CDR2 (germline): DFQATT, SNEGSKA (reference sequence). The CDR3 length is 15 residues. DNA for the CDR3: TGCAGTGCTAGAGATGGGGCCAGCCCCATTGATGAGCAGTTCTTC. Translation gives CSARDGASPIDEQFF.

Only a few counts were recorded for this clonotype. The rearrangement links TRBV9 to TRBJ2-3; 10 positions match TRBD2. The CDR3 is 16 residues long. Looked up from germline, CDR1 is SGDLS and CDR2 is YYNGEE. The V gene end was trimmed by 5 bases and the J gene end by 4 bases; junction bases not matched to a gene: 10. CDR3 coding DNA: TGTGCCAGCAGTAAGGGGGCTAGCGGGGGTGCAGATACGCAGTATTTT. Protein: CASSKGASGGADTQYF.

V and J are TRBV12-3 or TRBV12-4 and TRBJ2-5; TRBD1 agrees at 9 bases. Trimming at V came to 8 bases and at J to 4 bases, leaving 2 bases not matched to a gene. CDR3 length: 12 residues. CDR3 residues: CASGQGLETQYF. DNA of the CDR3: TGTGCCAGCGGACAGGGGTTAGAGACCCAGTACTTC.

This clonotype has more than one count but fewer than ten. The J gene is TRBJ2-3, the V gene TRBV5-6; 7 nucleotides agree with TRBD2. The germline V gene has CDR1 SGHDT and CDR2 YYEEEE. The CDR3 sequence is 14 residues long. V lost 0 bases to trimming and J lost 6 bases; unmatched junction nucleotides: 4. CDR3 sequence (DNA): TGTGCCAGCAGCTTGGGGCTAGCGGTGGATACGCAGTATTTT. Translation gives CASSLGLAVDTQYF.

The CDR3: CASSVGAKTGGSYNEQFF. In DNA, the CDR3 is TGTGCCAGCAGCGTAGGGGCTAAAACTGGGGGCTCCTACAATGAGCAGTTCTTC. This chain joins TRBV9 and TRBJ2-1; D tentatively fits TRBD1 or TRBD2 (5 bases each). Trimming removed 0 bases from V and 0 bases from J, with 16 bases in between. Per the germline V gene, CDR1 is SGDLS and CDR2 is YYNGEE. The CDR3 length is 18 residues. The complete variable domain, with remaining parts taken from reference TRBV9 and TRBJ2-1, reads DSGVTQTPKHLITATGQRVTLRCSPRSGDLSVYWYQQSLDQGLQFLIQYYNGEERAKGNILERFSAQQFPDLHSELNLSSLELGDSALYFCASSVGAKTGGSYNEQFFGPGTRLTVL.

This chain uses TRBV29-1 with TRBJ2-5; 9 bases line up with TRBD2. Germline V gene lookup returns CDR1 SQVTM and CDR2 ANQGSEA. V dropped 4 bases and J dropped 1; count of bases not matched to a gene: 4. The CDR3 spans 14 residues. This chain's CDR3 is CSVGLAAPQETQYF. Written as DNA, the CDR3 is TGCAGCGTTGGACTAGCGGCGCCCCAAGAGACCCAGTACTTC.

This clonotype occurred a few times. The chain recombines TRBV24-1 with TRBJ2-3, with D unclear. There are 14 residues in the CDR3. V dropped 4 bases and J dropped 4 bases, with 11 bases sitting between them. CDR1 is KGHDR and CDR2 is SFDVKD in the germline V gene. The CDR3 DNA reads as TGTGCCACCAGTGACCCATCCAGGCCAGATACGCAGTATTTT. It yields the protein CATSDPSRPDTQYF.

In its sample, this clonotype was seen a few times. The chain's CDR3 is CASRTGLAKSSGANVLTF. For the CDR3, the DNA is TGTGCCAGCAGGACGGGACTAGCAAAAAGCTCTGGGGCCAACGTCCTGACTTTC. V and J are TRBV11-3 and TRBJ2-6; TRBD2 aligns across 9 bases. CDR1 and CDR2 from the germline V gene are SGHNT and YENEEA. With V trimmed by 6 bases and J by 0 bases, 9 bases remained unmatched. The CDR3 has 18 amino acids.

CDR3 DNA: TGCAGTGCTAGAGATTTTGAGTCAACCGAGCAGTACTTC. The encoded protein is CSARDFESTEQYF. The chain couples TRBV20-1 to TRBJ2-7; D unresolved. V lost 0 bases and J 6 bases, leaving 12 bases between the germline ends. Germline V gene data show CDR1 as DFQATT and CDR2 as SNEGSKA (reference sequence). The CDR3 extends over 13 amino acids.

The V call is TRBV19, the J call TRBJ1-5, with D maybe TRBD1 (5 bases). V gave up 5 bases and J gave up 2 bases, with 10 bases separating them. The CDR3 contains 14 residues. Germline V gene data show CDR1 as LNHDA and CDR2 as SQIVND (reference sequence). CDR3 nucleotide sequence: TGTGCCAGTAGTGCCAGGGACCGCAATCAGCCCCAGCATTTT. Protein product: CASSARDRNQPQHF. The whole variable domain, remainder taken from reference TRBV19 and TRBJ1-5, is DGGITQSPKYLFRKEGQNVTLSCEQNLNHDAMYWYRQDPGQGLRLIYYSQIVNDFQKGDIAEGYSVSREKKESFPLTVTSAQKNPTAFYLCASSARDRNQPQHFGDGTRLSIL.

The V gene is TRBV9, the J gene TRBJ2-2; no firm D call. V was clipped by 4 bases and J by 7 bases, with 8 bases between them. This CDR3 spans 12 amino acids. Germline V lookup: CDR1 SGDLS, CDR2 YYNGEE. CDR3 nucleotide sequence: TGTGCCAGCAGCCCATCGGACGGGGAGCTGTTTTTT. Protein sequence: CASSPSDGELFF.

The chain joins TRBV4-2 to TRBJ2-5; 10 positions agree with TRBD2. CDR1 and CDR2 (germline): LGHNA, YNFKEQ. The ends lost 3 bases at V and 1 base at J; junction bases unmatched: 2. The CDR3 length is 15 residues. The CDR3 DNA sequence: TGTGCCAGCAGCCAGTCTAGCGGGAGCCAAGAGACCCAGTACTTC. It yields the protein CASSQSSGSQETQYF.

This clonotype was seen many times. The V call is TRBV20-1, the J call TRBJ2-1; 7 bases map to TRBD2. V lost 6 bases, J lost 7 bases, and 15 bases stayed unmatched. The CDR3 runs 15 residues. The germline V gene has CDR1 DFQATT and CDR2 SNEGSKA (reference sequence). The CDR3 DNA sequence: TGCAGTGCCCGACCCGAACTAGCGTGGTATAATGAGCAGTTCTTC. Protein: CSARPELAWYNEQFF.

This chain uses TRBV7-2 with TRBJ2-2; 7 positions agree with TRBD1. The CDR3 runs to 15 residues. Trimming removed 5 bases from V and 2 bases from J; junction bases left unmatched: 5. Germline assignment: CDR1 SGHTA and CDR2 FQGNSA. The CDR3: CASSPHRGNTGELFF. The CDR3 DNA sequence: TGTGCCAGCAGCCCGCACAGGGGCAACACCGGGGAGCTGTTTTTT. The full variable domain, its missing parts supplied by reference TRBV7-2 and TRBJ2-2, is GAGVSQSPSNKVTEKGKDVELRCDPISGHTALYWYRQSLGQGLEFLIYFQGNSAPDKSGLPSDRFSAERTGGSVSTLTIQRTQQEDSAVYLCASSPHRGNTGELFFGEGSRLTVL.

This clonotype was seen a few times. J is TRBJ2-7 and V is TRBV30; D possibly corresponds to TRBD1 (6 bases). Germline V lookup: CDR1 GTSNPN, CDR2 SVGIG (reference sequence). Trimming pared 5 bases from V and 2 bases from J, leaving 16 bases between. This CDR3 is built from 14 residues. The CDR3 nucleotides are TGTGCCTGGGTGAGAACAGGGCTCCCCTACGAGCAGTACTTC. This encodes CAWVRTGLPYEQYF.

This clonotype was seen more than once but under ten times. This chain links TRBV11-2 with TRBJ2-1, with 11 bases matching TRBD2. V gave up 4 bases and J gave up 4 bases; unmatched junction bases: 6. The CDR3 runs 16 residues. The germline CDR1 and CDR2 sequences are SGHAT and FQNNGV. The CDR3 sequence: CASSSYSGGAYNEQFF. The DNA of the CDR3 is TGTGCCAGCAGCTCCTATAGCGGGGGGGCGTACAATGAGCAGTTCTTC.